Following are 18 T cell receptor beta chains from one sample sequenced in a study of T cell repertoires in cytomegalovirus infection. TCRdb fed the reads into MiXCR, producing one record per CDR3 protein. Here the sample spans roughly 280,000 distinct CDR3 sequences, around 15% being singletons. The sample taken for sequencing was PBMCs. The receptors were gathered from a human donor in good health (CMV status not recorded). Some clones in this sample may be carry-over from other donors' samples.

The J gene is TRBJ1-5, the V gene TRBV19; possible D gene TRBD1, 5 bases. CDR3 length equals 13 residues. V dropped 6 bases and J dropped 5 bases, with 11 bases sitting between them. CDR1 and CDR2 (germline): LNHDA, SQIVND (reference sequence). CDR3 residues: CASRGRHDQPQHF. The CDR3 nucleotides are TGTGCCAGTAGGGGACGGCACGATCAGCCCCAGCATTTT.

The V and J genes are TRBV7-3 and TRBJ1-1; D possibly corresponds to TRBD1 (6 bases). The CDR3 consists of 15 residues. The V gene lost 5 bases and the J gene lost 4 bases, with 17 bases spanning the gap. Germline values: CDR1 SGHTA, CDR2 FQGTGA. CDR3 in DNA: TGTGCCAGCAGCCTCCGGGGGGGGCCCGGCACTGAAGCTTTCTTT. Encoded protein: CASSLRGGPGTEAFF.

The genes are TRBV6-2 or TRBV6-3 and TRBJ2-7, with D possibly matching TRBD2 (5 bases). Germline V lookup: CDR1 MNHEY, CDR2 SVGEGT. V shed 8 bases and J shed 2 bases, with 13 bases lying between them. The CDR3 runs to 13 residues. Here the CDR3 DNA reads TGTGCCAGCCTCCCCGGGAACACCTACGAGCAGTACTTC. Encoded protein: CASLPGNTYEQYF.

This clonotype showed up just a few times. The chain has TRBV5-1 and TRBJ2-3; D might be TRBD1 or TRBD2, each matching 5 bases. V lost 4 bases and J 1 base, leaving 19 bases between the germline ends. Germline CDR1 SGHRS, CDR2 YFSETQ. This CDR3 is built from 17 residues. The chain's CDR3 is CASSDRGRQGGTDTQYF. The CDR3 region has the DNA TGCGCCAGCAGCGATCGGGGACGCCAGGGAGGCACAGATACGCAGTATTTT.

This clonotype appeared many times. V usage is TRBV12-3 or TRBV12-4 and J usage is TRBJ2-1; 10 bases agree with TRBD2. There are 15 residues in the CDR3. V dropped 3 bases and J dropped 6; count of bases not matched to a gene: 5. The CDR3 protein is CASSLSGGASNEQFF. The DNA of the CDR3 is TGTGCCAGCAGTTTGAGCGGGGGGGCCAGCAATGAGCAGTTCTTC.

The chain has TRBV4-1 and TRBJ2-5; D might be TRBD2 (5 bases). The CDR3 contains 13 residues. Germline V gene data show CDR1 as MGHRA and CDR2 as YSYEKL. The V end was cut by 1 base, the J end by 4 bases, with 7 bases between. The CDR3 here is CASSQVAGETQYF. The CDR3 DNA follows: TGCGCCAGCAGCCAAGTCGCGGGAGAGACCCAGTACTTC.

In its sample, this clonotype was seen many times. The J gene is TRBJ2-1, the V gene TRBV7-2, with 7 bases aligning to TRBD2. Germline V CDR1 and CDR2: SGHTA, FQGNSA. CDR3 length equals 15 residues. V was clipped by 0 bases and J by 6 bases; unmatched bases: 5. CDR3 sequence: CASSLASGVRNEQFF. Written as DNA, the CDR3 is TGTGCCAGCAGCTTAGCCAGCGGGGTCCGCAATGAGCAGTTCTTC.

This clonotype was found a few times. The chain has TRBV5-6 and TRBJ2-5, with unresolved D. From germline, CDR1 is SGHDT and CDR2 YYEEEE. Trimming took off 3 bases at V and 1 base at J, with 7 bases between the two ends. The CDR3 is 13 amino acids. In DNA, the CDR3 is TGTGCCAGCAGCTCCGGGCTCCAAGAGACCCAGTACTTC. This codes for CASSSGLQETQYF.

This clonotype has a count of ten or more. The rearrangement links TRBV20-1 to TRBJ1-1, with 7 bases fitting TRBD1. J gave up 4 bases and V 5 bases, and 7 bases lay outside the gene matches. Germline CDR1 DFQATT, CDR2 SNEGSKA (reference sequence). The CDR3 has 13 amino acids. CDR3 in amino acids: CSASTGTVTEAFF. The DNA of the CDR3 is TGCAGTGCTTCCACTGGGACAGTCACTGAAGCTTTCTTT.

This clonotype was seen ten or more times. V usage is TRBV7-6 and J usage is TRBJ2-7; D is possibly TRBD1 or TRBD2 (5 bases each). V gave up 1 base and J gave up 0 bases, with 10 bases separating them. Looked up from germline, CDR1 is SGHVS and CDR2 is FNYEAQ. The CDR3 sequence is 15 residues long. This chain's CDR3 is CASSLGGPSSYEQYF. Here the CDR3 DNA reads TGTGCCAGCAGCTTAGGGGGACCCTCCTCCTACGAGCAGTACTTC.

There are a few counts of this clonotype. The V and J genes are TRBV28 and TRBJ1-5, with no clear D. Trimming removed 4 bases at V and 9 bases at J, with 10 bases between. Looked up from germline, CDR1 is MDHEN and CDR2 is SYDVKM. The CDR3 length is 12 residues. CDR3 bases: TGTGCCAGCAGTTCCCCCCAACGGCCCCAGCATTTT. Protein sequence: CASSSPQRPQHF. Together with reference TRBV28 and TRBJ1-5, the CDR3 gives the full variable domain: DVKVTQSSRYLVKRTGEKVFLECVQDMDHENMFWYRQDPGLGLRLIYFSYDVKMKEKGDIPEGYSVSREKKERFSLILESASTNQTSMYLCASSSPQRPQHFGDGTRLSIL.

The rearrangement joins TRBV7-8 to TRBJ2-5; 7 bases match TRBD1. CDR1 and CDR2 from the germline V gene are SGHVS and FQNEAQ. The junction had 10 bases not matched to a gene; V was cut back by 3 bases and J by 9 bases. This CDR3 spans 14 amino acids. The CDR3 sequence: CASSFAGTDVSQYF. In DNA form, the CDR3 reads TGTGCCAGCAGCTTCGCCGGGACAGACGTGTCCCAGTACTTC. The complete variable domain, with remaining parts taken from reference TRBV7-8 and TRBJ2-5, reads GAGVSQSPRYKVAKRGQDVALRCDPISGHVSLFWYQQALGQGPEFLTYFQNEAQLDKSGLPSDRFFAERPEGSVSTLKIQRTQQEDSAVYLCASSFAGTDVSQYFGPGTRLLVL.

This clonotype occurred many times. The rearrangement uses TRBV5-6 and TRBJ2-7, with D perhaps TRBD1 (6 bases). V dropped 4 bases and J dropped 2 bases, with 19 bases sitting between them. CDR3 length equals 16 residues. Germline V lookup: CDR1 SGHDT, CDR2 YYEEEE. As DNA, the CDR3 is TGTGCCAGCAGCACACTTACCGACAGGCCCACCTACGAGCAGTACTTC. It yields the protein CASSTLTDRPTYEQYF.

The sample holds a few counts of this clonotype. The CDR3 DNA sequence: TGTGCCAGCAGGTCCAGAGGGGGTGAGCAGTTCTTC. It encodes CASRSRGGEQFF. V is TRBV28 and J is TRBJ2-1; D is possibly TRBD1 (6 bases). Germline CDR1 is MDHEN and CDR2 is SYDVKM. V gave up 6 bases and J gave up 9 bases, with 12 bases separating them. There are 12 residues in the CDR3.

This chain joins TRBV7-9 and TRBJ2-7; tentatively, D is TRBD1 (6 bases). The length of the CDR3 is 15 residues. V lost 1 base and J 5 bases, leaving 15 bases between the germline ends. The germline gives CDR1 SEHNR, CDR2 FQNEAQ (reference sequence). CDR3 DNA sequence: TGTGCCAGCAGCTTAGTGGGGGCGTATCACCACGAGCAGTACTTC. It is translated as CASSLVGAYHHEQYF.

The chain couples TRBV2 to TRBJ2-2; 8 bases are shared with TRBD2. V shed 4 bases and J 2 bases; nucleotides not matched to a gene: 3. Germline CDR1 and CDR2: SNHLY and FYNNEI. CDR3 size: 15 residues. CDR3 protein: CASSVGTSNTGELFF. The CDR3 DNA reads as TGTGCCAGCAGTGTCGGGACTAGTAACACCGGGGAGCTGTTTTTT.

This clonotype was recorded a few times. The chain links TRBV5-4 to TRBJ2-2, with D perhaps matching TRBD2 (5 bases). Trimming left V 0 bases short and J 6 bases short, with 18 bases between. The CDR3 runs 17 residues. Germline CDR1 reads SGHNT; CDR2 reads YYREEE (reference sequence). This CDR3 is CASSLDRRRTGAGELFF. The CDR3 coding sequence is TGTGCCAGCAGCTTGGATAGGCGTCGGACTGGGGCCGGGGAGCTGTTTTTT.

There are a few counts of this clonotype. The CDR3 loop reads CASSFVGGLQETQYF. The CDR3, as DNA: TGTGCCAGCAGTTTCGTGGGAGGGTTACAAGAGACCCAGTACTTC. This chain links TRBV28 with TRBJ2-5; 7 bases align to TRBD2. The V gene's germline CDR1 is MDHEN and CDR2 SYDVKM. After removal of 3 bases from V and 2 bases from J, the junction contained 6 bases not matched to a gene. The CDR3 consists of 15 residues.